This T cell receptor beta chain was recovered during a study of glioma-infiltrating T cells after dendritic cell vaccination. In the study overall: Dendritic cell vaccination trial patients had either newly diagnosed or recurrent glioblastoma. Dendritic cells derived from monocytes and pulsed with autologous tumor lysate formed the vaccine.

Indicated time point: after dendritic cell vaccination, including at tumor progression/relapse. None of the glioblastoma patients had an isocitrate dehydrogenase mutation. The method was immunoSEQ multiplex PCR; TCRdb's version includes in-frame clones alone and lacks a portion of them. Of tens of thousands of clones in the sample, around nine tenths were seen once. The receptor was derived from a human donor with glioblastoma. The source was blood, collected after dendritic cell vaccination.

This CDR3 reads CASSWFAGGGTGELFF. As DNA, the CDR3 is TGTGCCAGCAGCTGGTTTGCGGGAGGGGGGACCGGGGAGCTGTTTTTT. The rearrangement uses TRBV5-6 and TRBJ2-2, with TRBD2 matching 9 bases. Unmatched junction bases numbered 8, after V lost 3 bases and J lost 5 bases. The germline V gene has CDR1 SGHDT and CDR2 YYEEEE. This CDR3 has 16 residues.